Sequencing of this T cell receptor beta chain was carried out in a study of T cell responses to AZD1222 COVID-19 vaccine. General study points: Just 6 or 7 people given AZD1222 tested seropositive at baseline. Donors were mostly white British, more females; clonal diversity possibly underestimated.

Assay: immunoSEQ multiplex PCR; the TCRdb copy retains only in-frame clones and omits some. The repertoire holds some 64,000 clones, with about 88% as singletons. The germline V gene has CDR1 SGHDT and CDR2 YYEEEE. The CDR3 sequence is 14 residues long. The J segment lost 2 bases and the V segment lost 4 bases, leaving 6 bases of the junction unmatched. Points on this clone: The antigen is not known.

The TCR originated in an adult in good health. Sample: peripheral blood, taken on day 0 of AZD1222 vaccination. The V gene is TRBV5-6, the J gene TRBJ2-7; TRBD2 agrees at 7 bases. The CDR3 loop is CASSLIAGTYEQYF. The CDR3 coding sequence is TGTGCCAGCAGCCTAATAGCGGGTACCTACGAGCAGTACTTC.